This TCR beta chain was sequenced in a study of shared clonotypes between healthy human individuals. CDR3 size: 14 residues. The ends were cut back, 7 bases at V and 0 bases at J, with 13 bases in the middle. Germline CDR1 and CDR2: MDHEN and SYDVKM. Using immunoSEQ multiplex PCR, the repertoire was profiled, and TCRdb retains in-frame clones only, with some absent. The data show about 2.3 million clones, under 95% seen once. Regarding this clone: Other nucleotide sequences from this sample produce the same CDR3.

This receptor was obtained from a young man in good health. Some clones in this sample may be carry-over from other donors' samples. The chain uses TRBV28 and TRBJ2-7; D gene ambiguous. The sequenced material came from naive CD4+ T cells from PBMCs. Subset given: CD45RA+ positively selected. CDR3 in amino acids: CASTPPGSSYEQYF. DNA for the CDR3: TGTGCCAGCACCCCACCAGGCAGCTCCTACGAGCAGTACTTC.